The entry below describes one T cell receptor beta chain. Original analysis: It was from reference gene primer amplification that nucleated cell counts were estimated. Profiling relied on immunoSEQ multiplex PCR, and the TCRdb table lists in-frame clones only, not all of them. The D gene and trimming were derived from the DNA, and the V and J assignments and clone size from that table. The sample includes about 280,000 clones, around 89% of them seen just once. Participant age was roughly 18 to 89 years, and participants resided in 24 US areas. These data come from a study of blood T cell repertoires in COVID-19. The overall study: Italy, Spain and the United States were the sources of the convalescent and acute COVID-19 samples. PBMCs, B-cell-depleted T cells, or T cells were the source of the cDNA or gDNA that made up the material.

This CDR3 is 16 amino acids long. The sample was PBMCs or T cells enriched from blood (not recorded which). This receptor was identified in a woman younger than 30 with acute COVID-19. J is TRBJ2-1 and V is TRBV12-1; the D call TRBD2 from the table was never checked on the DNA. TRBV12-1 has pseudogene status. The CDR3 DNA reads TGTGCCAGCAGCCAACCAGGACTAGCGGGATACAATGAGCAGTTCTTC. Translation: CASSQPGLAGYNEQFF.